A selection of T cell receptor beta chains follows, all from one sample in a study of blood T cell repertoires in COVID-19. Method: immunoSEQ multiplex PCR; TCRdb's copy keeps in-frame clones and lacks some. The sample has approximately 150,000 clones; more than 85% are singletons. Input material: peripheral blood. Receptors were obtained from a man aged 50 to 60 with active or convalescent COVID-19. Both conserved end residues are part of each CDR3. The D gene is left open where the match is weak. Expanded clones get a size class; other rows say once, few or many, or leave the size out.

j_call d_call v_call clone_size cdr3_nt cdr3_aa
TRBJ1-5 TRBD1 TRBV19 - TGTGCCAGTAGTACACGGGAACAGGGGGTACGGCAGCCCCAGCATTTT CASSTREQGVRQPQHF
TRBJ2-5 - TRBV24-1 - TGTGCCACCAGTGATTACTTGGCGGGGGCCGAGACCCAGTACTTC CATSDYLAGAETQYF
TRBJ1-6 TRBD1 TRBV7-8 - TGTGCCAGCAGCTTAGGACAGGGGTATTCACCCCTCCACTTT CASSLGQGYSPLHF
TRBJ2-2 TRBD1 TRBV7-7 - TGTGCCAGCAGCTTATCCGTCTCGGGACAGTCCACCGGGGAGCTGTTTTTT CASSLSVSGQSTGELFF
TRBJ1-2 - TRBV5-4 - TGTGCCAGCAGCTTGGGACAGTTCCAAACCTATGGCTACACCTTC CASSLGQFQTYGYTF
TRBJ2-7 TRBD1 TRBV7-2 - TGTGCCAGCAGCCCCAGCCGACAGGGGGGGGCGAGGGAGCAGTACTTC CASSPSRQGGAREQYF
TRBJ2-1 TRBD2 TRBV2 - TGTGCCAGCAGTGGCGGGAGCCCGTCCTACAATGAGCAGTTCTTC CASSGGSPSYNEQFF
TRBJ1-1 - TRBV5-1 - TGCGCCAGCAGCGGAAACACAGGGAACACTGAAGCTTTCTTT CASSGNTGNTEAFF
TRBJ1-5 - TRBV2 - TGTGCCAGCAGGGAGAGCAATCAGCCCCAGCATTTT CASRESNQPQHF
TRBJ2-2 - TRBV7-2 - TGTGCCAGCAGTTCAAGGGGCGCGGAGAACACCGGGGAGCTGTTTTTT CASSSRGAENTGELFF
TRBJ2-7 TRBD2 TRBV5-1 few TGCGCCAGCAGCCATGGACTAGACTACGAGCAGTACTTC CASSHGLDYEQYF
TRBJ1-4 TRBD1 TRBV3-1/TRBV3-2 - TGTGCCAGCAGCCAAGAAGGGGACAGGATGTTTTTT CASSQEGDRMFF
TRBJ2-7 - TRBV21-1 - TGTGCCAGCAGCAAAGAAGGGGGTAGCGGGGATAGGGACGAGCAGTACTTC CASSKEGGSGDRDEQYF
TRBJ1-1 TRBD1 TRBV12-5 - TGTGCTAGTGCCGCAACAGGGGGCGGCACTGAAGCTTTCTTT CASAATGGGTEAFF
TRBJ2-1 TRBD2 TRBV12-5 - TGTGCTAGTGGTTTGGTCGGGGGGAGCTCCTACAATGAGCAGTTCTTC CASGLVGGSSYNEQFF
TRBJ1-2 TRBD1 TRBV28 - TGTGCCAGCAGTTTGGTGGCAGGGGGTGGCTACACCTTC CASSLVAGGGYTF
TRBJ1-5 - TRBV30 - TGTGCCTGGAGTATGGACGAGGGGCCCCAGCATTTT CAWSMDEGPQHF
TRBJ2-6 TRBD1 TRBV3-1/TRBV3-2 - TGTGCCAGCAGCCTCTCAACCGGGACAGGGATTATCCCTATCTCTGGGGCCAACGTCCTGACTTTC CASSLSTGTGIIPISGANVLTF
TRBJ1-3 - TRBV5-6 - TGTGCCAGCAGCTTGATGGAAAACGGGAACACCATATATTTT CASSLMENGNTIYF
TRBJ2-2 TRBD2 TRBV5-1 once TGCGCCAGCAGCTTGGCGACTAGCGCTTCGAACACCGGGGAGCTGTTTTTT CASSLATSASNTGELFF
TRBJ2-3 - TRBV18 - TGTGCCAGCTCACGGCGAGGGGGGGCCACAGATACGCAGTATTTT CASSRRGGATDTQYF
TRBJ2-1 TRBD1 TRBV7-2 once TGTGCCAGCAGCTTATTTCCCGGACAGGGGATCTTCAATGAGCAGTTCTTC CASSLFPGQGIFNEQFF
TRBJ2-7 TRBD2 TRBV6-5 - TGTGCCAGCAGTTATAGGGGCGGGGGACACGAGCAGTACTTC CASSYRGGGHEQYF
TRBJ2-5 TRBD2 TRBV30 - TGTGCCTGGAGTGTGGGACTAGCGGGGGGTTACCAAGAGACCCAGTACTTC CAWSVGLAGGYQETQYF
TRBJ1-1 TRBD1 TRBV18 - TGTGCCAGCTCATCGGGACAGGGAAGCTATCCTGAAGCTTTCTTT CASSSGQGSYPEAFF
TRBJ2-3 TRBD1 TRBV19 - TGTGCCAGTAGTATAGATCTAGAACAGGGGGTGGCAGATACGCAGTATTTT CASSIDLEQGVADTQYF
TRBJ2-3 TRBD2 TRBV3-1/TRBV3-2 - TGTGCCAGCAGCCGGGGGGAGGGTGGAACAGATACGCAGTATTTT CASSRGEGGTDTQYF
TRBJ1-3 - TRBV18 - TGTGCCAGCTCACCGAGCGGGGCTTACTCTGGAAACACCATATATTTT CASSPSGAYSGNTIYF
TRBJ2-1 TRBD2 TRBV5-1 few TGCGCCAGCAGAGATATGCGGGAGGGCCAGCAGTTCTTC CASRDMREGQQFF
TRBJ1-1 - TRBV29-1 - TGCAGCGTTGTCCGACCGAGCCGGGGCACTGAAGCTTTCTTT CSVVRPSRGTEAFF
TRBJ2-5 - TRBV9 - TGTGCCAGCAGCGACAGGACCTATTCAGGTCCCCAGTACTTC CASSDRTYSGPQYF
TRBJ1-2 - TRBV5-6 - TGTGCCAGCAGCCTCCTATCAGGGGACGATGGCTACACCTTC CASSLLSGDDGYTF
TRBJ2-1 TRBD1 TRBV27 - TGTGCCAGCAGTTCGGGACAGGGGAATGAGCAGTTCTTC CASSSGQGNEQFF
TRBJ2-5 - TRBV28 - TGTGCCAGCAGTGGCGGGACAGCCGAGGGGGAGACCCAGTACTTC CASSGGTAEGETQYF
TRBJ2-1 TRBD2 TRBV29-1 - TGCAGCGCCCTACTAGCGGGGTCCTACAATGAGCAGTTCTTC CSALLAGSYNEQFF
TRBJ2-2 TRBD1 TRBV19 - TGTGCCAGTAGTGCCGGGACAGCAACCGGGGAGCTGTTTTTT CASSAGTATGELFF
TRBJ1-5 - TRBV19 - TGTGCCAGTAGTATACAGGGGAGCAATCAGCCCCAGCATTTT CASSIQGSNQPQHF
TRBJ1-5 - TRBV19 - TGTGCCAGTAGTAGGGGGCAGGACAATCAGCCCCAGCATTTT CASSRGQDNQPQHF
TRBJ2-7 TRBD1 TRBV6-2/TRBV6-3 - TGTGCCAGCAGTTATCGGACAGGGATCTGGAACGAGCAGTACTTC CASSYRTGIWNEQYF
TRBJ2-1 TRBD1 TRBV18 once TGTGCCAGCTGGGGACAGGGGGCTGGAAATGAGCAGTTCTTC CASWGQGAGNEQFF